One sample yielded the 8 T cell receptor beta chains listed below, sequenced in a study of cytotoxic CD8 clonotypes in ibrutinib-treated CLL. TCRdb's copy holds only in-frame clones and misses some; the assay was immunoSEQ multiplex PCR. Here the sample spans approximately 84,000 clones, about 86% being singletons. This specimen was PBMCs, taken before ibrutinib treatment. The receptors stem from a human donor with chronic lymphocytic leukemia.

DNA of the CDR3: TGTGCCAGCAGTTACTCATTTACTAGCGGCCAAGAGACCCAGTACTTC. Its translation is CASSYSFTSGQETQYF. The V gene is TRBV6-5, the J gene TRBJ2-5, with TRBD2 matching over 8 bases. V trimming: 0 bases; J trimming: 1 base; junction bases outside the gene matches: 4. Looked up from germline, CDR1 is MNHEY and CDR2 is SVGAGI. CDR3 size: 16 residues.

The rearrangement joins TRBV7-9 to TRBJ2-3; no clear D gene. Germline assignment: CDR1 SEHNR and CDR2 FQNEAQ (reference sequence). V was cut by 3 bases and J by 4 bases, with 11 bases left in between. The CDR3 is made up of 14 amino acids. The CDR3 reads CASSFSGVSDTQYF. CDR3 bases: TGTGCCAGCAGCTTTAGTGGGGTCTCAGATACGCAGTATTTT.

The rearrangement uses TRBV27 and TRBJ2-7, with D unclear. Germline V gene sequence: CDR1 MNHEY, CDR2 SMNVEV (reference sequence). V was trimmed by 2 bases and J by 6 bases, leaving 17 bases between them. CDR3 length: 15 amino acids. In DNA, the CDR3 is TGTGCCAGCAGTTTACTCCACATCCTTGGGTCCGAGCAGTACTTC. Translating it yields CASSLLHILGSEQYF.

The chain joins TRBV14 to TRBJ2-5, with D possibly being TRBD1 or TRBD2 (6 bases each). The CDR3 totals 15 residues. V was shortened by 6 bases and J by 6 bases, with 20 bases between the two germline ends. The germline gives CDR1 SGHDN, CDR2 FVKESK. This CDR3 is CASRRGGNRAQTQYF. CDR3 DNA sequence: TGTGCCAGCAGACGAGGGGGGAACAGGGCACAGACCCAGTACTTC.

CDR3 residues: CASSQGWDPSGSKQPQHF. The CDR3 bases are TGCGCCAGCAGCCAAGGCTGGGACCCTTCAGGGTCAAAACAGCCCCAGCATTTT. This chain links TRBV4-1 with TRBJ1-5, with a possible D match to TRBD1 (5 bases). CDR3 size: 18 residues. CDR1 MGHRA and CDR2 YSYEKL come from the germline V gene. V shed 1 base and J shed 7 bases, with 23 bases lying between them.

A note on this clone: The same CDR3 is also encoded by other DNA sequences in this sample. The rearrangement links TRBV19 to TRBJ1-1; D is unclear. This CDR3 has 13 amino acids. Germline V lookup: CDR1 LNHDA, CDR2 SQIVND (reference sequence). Trimming stripped 4 bases from V and 0 bases from J, with 6 bases between. CDR3: CASSTTVNTEAFF. DNA for the CDR3: TGTGCCAGTAGTACGACGGTGAACACTGAAGCTTTCTTT.

A note on this clone: Because the CDR3's place on the DNA is in doubt, the DNA is left out and the CDR3 is given as listed by TCRdb. V is TRBV14 and J is TRBJ1-4. The germline V gene encodes CDR1 SGHDN and CDR2 FVKESK. 14 amino acids form the CDR3, both terminal residues included. The CDR3 reads CASSQDLRAGKLFF.

The chain carries TRBV19 and TRBJ1-1; D is perhaps TRBD1 (6 bases). V lost 6 bases, J lost 7 bases, and 24 bases lay in between. The germline V gene encodes CDR1 LNHDA and CDR2 SQIVND (reference sequence). CDR3 length: 16 residues. The CDR3 loop is CASRLGGGSEVYEAFF. The CDR3 nucleotides are TGTGCCAGTAGACTAGGAGGGGGGTCTGAGGTGTATGAAGCTTTCTTT.